Below are 4 T cell receptor beta chains sequenced from a single sample in a study of vaccination and CD4 T cells after COVID-19. Their cognate antigens are unknown. CD4+ T cells that had been cultured provided DNA sequenced with the Oncomine TCR Beta short-read assay. From the PCR reads, TCRdb called clonotypes with MiXCR, one entry per CDR3 protein. The profile shows approximately 8,500 distinct CDR3 sequences, roughly 60% of them singletons. Treatment defined: approximately 11-day PBMC culture with coronavirus spike peptide pools or control peptides (ViraFEST assay). The specimen was CD4+ T cells from blood, cultured in vitro. These receptor sequences come from a human donor who had recovered from COVID-19.

The chain employs TRBV27 and TRBJ2-7, with a possible D match to TRBD2 (5 bases). This CDR3 comprises 15 residues. Germline-derived CDR1 and CDR2 are MNHEY and SMNVEV (reference sequence). The germline V and J ends were trimmed by 6 bases and 7 bases, with 22 bases remaining between them. For the CDR3, the DNA is TGTGCCAGCAGCCCCGATACTAGGAGAACGAGGGAGCAGTACTTC. Amino acid sequence: CASSPDTRRTREQYF.

This clonotype occurred a few times. The V and J genes are TRBV20-1 and TRBJ1-2; TRBD1 matches 10 bases. V was pared by 6 bases and J by 5 bases, with 9 bases of the junction left unmatched. Germline V gene lookup returns CDR1 DFQATT and CDR2 SNEGSKA (reference sequence). The CDR3 runs 14 residues. CDR3 protein: CSATMTGGAYGYTF. CDR3 in DNA: TGCAGTGCAACGATGACAGGGGGCGCGTATGGCTACACCTTC.

This clonotype was seen a few times. The CDR3 nucleotides are TGTGCCATCATGGGGACAGATTCCAACTATGGCTACACCTTC. Amino acid sequence: CAIMGTDSNYGYTF. This sequence joins TRBV10-3 and TRBJ1-2, with TRBD1 matching over 7 bases. CDR1 is ENHRY, CDR2 SYGVKD, per germline. The CDR3 consists of 14 residues. V shed 7 bases and J 2 bases; nucleotides not matched to a gene: 7.

This chain connects TRBV2 to TRBJ1-2; D is ambiguous. The CDR3 is made up of 12 amino acids. V lost 4 bases and J lost 6, with 9 bases in between. Germline V gene lookup returns CDR1 SNHLY and CDR2 FYNNEI. The DNA for the CDR3 is TGTGCCAGCAGTGCCATGCTCGATGGCTACACCTTC. Translation gives CASSAMLDGYTF.